These 26 T cell receptor beta chains originate from one sample sequenced in a study of T cell responses to AZD1222 COVID-19 vaccine. Repertoires were generated with immunoSEQ multiplex PCR, while TCRdb's copy carries only in-frame clones and drops some. The top ten clones hold roughly 8.4% of a sample with 90,000 to 150,000 clones, 70% to 90% of them seen once. This specimen was peripheral blood, taken on day 0 of AZD1222 vaccination. The receptor set was obtained from an adult in good health.

This chain connects TRBV28 to TRBJ1-6, with TRBD1 identical over 8 bases. Germline V gives CDR1 MDHEN, CDR2 SYDVKM. The CDR3 contains 18 residues. With 2 bases clipped from V and 1 base from J, the junction kept 7 bases outside the gene matches. CDR3 sequence (DNA): TGTGCCAGCAGTTTAAGCAGGGGGCTGGGGTCCTATAATTCACCCCTCCACTTT. This translates into CASSLSRGLGSYNSPLHF.

Only a few counts were recorded for this clone. The chain employs TRBV2 and TRBJ2-1, with D perhaps TRBD1 (6 bases). Looked up from germline, CDR1 is SNHLY and CDR2 is FYNNEI. The CDR3 is 10 residues long. Trimming took off 8 bases at V and 9 bases at J, with 8 bases between the two ends. CDR3 sequence: CASGGGEQFF. CDR3 DNA sequence: TGTGCCAGCGGGGGCGGTGAGCAGTTCTTC.

This clone was observed once. The chain uses TRBV5-1 and TRBJ1-1; TRBD1 aligns across 7 bases. V shed 0 bases, J shed 0 bases, and the junction held 2 bases outside the gene matches. Germline V gene lookup returns CDR1 SGHRS and CDR2 YFSETQ. The CDR3 covers 15 residues. Here the CDR3 DNA reads TGCGCCAGCAGCTTGGGGGGACAGTTGAACACTGAAGCTTTCTTT. It encodes CASSLGGQLNTEAFF.

The V call is TRBV2, the J call TRBJ1-1, with 11 bases that match TRBD1. This CDR3 spans 16 amino acids. The V gene end was trimmed by 4 bases and the J gene end by 4 bases; junction bases not matched to a gene: 8. Germline CDR1 reads SNHLY; CDR2 reads FYNNEI. The DNA for the CDR3 is TGTGCCAGCAGTGGGACAGGGGGCGCGGTGAGCACTGAAGCTTTCTTT. Protein product: CASSGTGGAVSTEAFF.

The rearrangement links TRBV15 to TRBJ1-2; unclear D gene. V was trimmed by 5 bases and J by 0 bases, leaving 7 bases between them. The CDR3 covers 13 residues. Germline assignment: CDR1 LNHNV and CDR2 YYDKDF (reference sequence). Written as DNA, the CDR3 is TGTGCCACCAGCTGGAGGGCTAACTATGGCTACACCTTC. It yields the protein CATSWRANYGYTF.

The chain recombines TRBV29-1 with TRBJ2-3, with D possibly TRBD2 on 5 matching bases. The germline CDR1 and CDR2 sequences are SQVTM and ANQGSEA. The V end lost 4 bases, the J end lost 14 bases, and 13 bases lay between the germline ends. This CDR3 is 10 amino acids long. The DNA of the CDR3 is TGCAGCGTTGCTAGCAACGGTTTGTATTTT. Amino acids: CSVASNGLYF.

The CDR3 protein is CASSQAGGAWDEQFF. In nucleotides, the CDR3 is TGTGCCAGCAGCCAAGCCGGGGGGGCCTGGGATGAGCAGTTCTTC. The chain links TRBV14 to TRBJ2-1; 8 bases agree with TRBD2. This CDR3 has 15 amino acids. V trimming: 1 base; J trimming: 8 bases; junction bases outside the gene matches: 7. CDR1 is SGHDN, CDR2 FVKESK, per germline.

J is TRBJ2-7 and V is TRBV6-6; 9 bases line up with TRBD2. Germline CDR1 MNHNY, CDR2 SVGAGI (reference sequence). With V trimmed by 0 bases and J by 1 base, 4 bases remained unmatched. The CDR3 contains 16 residues. This chain's CDR3 is CASSYSSGGHSYEQYF. For the CDR3, the DNA is TGTGCCAGCAGTTACTCAAGCGGGGGGCATTCCTACGAGCAGTACTTC.

The chain couples TRBV18 to TRBJ2-7; a weak D match, TRBD2 (5 bases). CDR3 size: 17 residues. Trimming left V 0 bases short and J 9 bases short, with 24 bases between. Germline V gives CDR1 KGHSH, CDR2 LQKENI. This chain's CDR3 is CASSPPVTSPLYVGQYF. The CDR3 DNA follows: TGTGCCAGCTCACCACCGGTAACTAGTCCCCTGTATGTGGGGCAGTACTTC.

The chain is built from TRBV29-1 and TRBJ2-2, with 14 bases fitting TRBD2. Germline V gene sequence: CDR1 SQVTM, CDR2 ANQGSEA. The CDR3 runs 14 residues. The ends lost 6 bases at V and 9 bases at J; junction bases unmatched: 6. CDR3 amino acids: CSVTGLAGVRELFF. For the CDR3, the DNA is TGCAGCGTGACGGGACTAGCGGGAGTGAGGGAGCTGTTTTTT.

This clone was picked up one time. V gene TRBV20-1 combines with J gene TRBJ1-1; possibly TRBD1 for D (6 bases). Germline CDR1 and CDR2: DFQATT and SNEGSKA (reference sequence). V gave up 3 bases and J gave up 0 bases, with 11 bases separating them. This CDR3 contains 14 residues. The CDR3, as DNA: TGCAGTGCTAGTTCCGGGACATTGAACACTGAAGCTTTCTTT. Amino acid sequence: CSASSGTLNTEAFF.

The chain joins TRBV9 to TRBJ2-3; 8 nucleotides line up with TRBD1. CDR3 length equals 13 residues. Germline loops: CDR1 SGDLS, CDR2 YYNGEE. Trimming at V came to 3 bases and at J to 8 bases, leaving 5 bases not matched to a gene. The chain's CDR3 is CASSGGRGLTQYF. For the CDR3, the DNA is TGTGCCAGCAGCGGCGGCAGGGGGCTTACGCAGTATTTT. Drawing the rest from reference TRBV9 and TRBJ2-3, the complete variable domain is DSGVTQTPKHLITATGQRVTLRCSPRSGDLSVYWYQQSLDQGLQFLIQYYNGEERAKGNILERFSAQQFPDLHSELNLSSLELGDSALYFCASSGGRGLTQYFGPGTRLTVL.

The chain uses TRBV30 and TRBJ2-1, with 12 bases identical to TRBD2. With V trimmed by 1 base and J by 12 bases, 10 bases remained unmatched. The germline CDR1 and CDR2 sequences are GTSNPN and SVGIG (reference sequence). The CDR3 has 15 amino acids. CDR3 protein: CAWSEGTSGPMGQFF. CDR3 nucleotides: TGTGCCTGGAGTGAAGGGACTAGCGGGCCGATGGGGCAGTTCTTC.

The chain combines TRBV7-9 with TRBJ2-5; TRBD2 matches at 8 bases. Germline CDR1 reads SEHNR; CDR2 reads FQNEAQ (reference sequence). The CDR3 has 14 residues. V lost 4 bases, J lost 5 bases, and 6 bases stayed unmatched. CDR3 residues: CASSSNGGRETQYF. CDR3 bases: TGTGCCAGCAGCTCGAACGGCGGGAGGGAGACCCAGTACTTC.

The CDR3 DNA follows: TGTGCCAGCCACTTTAGCGGGACAGGCGGGGAGCTGTTTTTT. This translates into CASHFSGTGGELFF. The V and J genes are TRBV6-6 and TRBJ2-2; the D gene could be TRBD1 or TRBD2 (8 bases each). This CDR3 is built from 14 residues. The V end lost 8 bases, the J end lost 7 bases, and 17 bases lay between the germline ends. Germline V CDR1 and CDR2: MNHNY, SVGAGI (reference sequence).

The gene calls are TRBV10-3 and TRBJ1-1, with D uncertain. The CDR3 length is 14 residues. CDR1 is ENHRY and CDR2 is SYGVKD in the germline V gene. Trimming pared 4 bases from V and 1 base from J, leaving 10 bases between. This CDR3 is CAISVTTGNTEAFF. In DNA, the CDR3 is TGTGCCATCAGTGTCACGACGGGGAACACTGAAGCTTTCTTT.

The CDR3 sequence is CASSYGGRASNEQFF. The CDR3 bases are TGTGCCAGCAGTTACGGCGGGAGGGCGTCCAATGAGCAGTTCTTC. This chain joins TRBV6-5 and TRBJ2-1; 9 nucleotides line up with TRBD2. The CDR3 is 15 residues long. Germline CDR1 reads MNHEY; CDR2 reads SVGAGI. J was trimmed by 6 bases and V by 2 bases; bases with no gene match: 5.

This chain links TRBV11-2 with TRBJ2-5; 9 bases are a match to TRBD2. V lost 4 bases and J lost 5; bases outside the gene matches: 14. Looked up from germline, CDR1 is SGHAT and CDR2 is FQNNGV. This CDR3 has 17 residues. In DNA form, the CDR3 reads TGTGCCAGCAGCTCCCCCGGCGGGAGGGCCGGTGGGGAGACCCAGTACTTC. It specifies CASSSPGGRAGGETQYF.

The CDR3 coding sequence is TGCAGCGTTGAGTCCCAAACCGGGCAGTACTTC. Encoded protein: CSVESQTGQYF. The chain is built from TRBV29-1 and TRBJ2-7, with unresolved D. Germline V lookup: CDR1 SQVTM, CDR2 ANQGSEA. Between the trimmed V and J ends, which lost 3 bases and 9 bases, there was a span of 12 bases. This CDR3 has 11 residues.

CDR3 loop: CASRDPSGSSYNEQFF. In DNA, the CDR3 is TGTGCCAGCAGGGATCCTAGCGGGAGCTCCTACAATGAGCAGTTCTTC. V and J are TRBV2 and TRBJ2-1; 10 bases map to TRBD2. With V trimmed by 6 bases and J by 0 bases, 5 bases remained unmatched. This CDR3 is built from 16 residues. Germline CDR1 and CDR2: SNHLY and FYNNEI.

This chain joins TRBV6-5 and TRBJ1-1, with D possibly TRBD1 on 6 matching bases. From germline, CDR1 is MNHEY and CDR2 SVGAGI. CDR3 length: 13 residues. V lost 2 bases, J lost 4 bases, and 8 bases lay in between. The CDR3, as DNA: TGTGCCAGCAGTTACGAAGGGGGCACTGAAGCTTTCTTT. It codes for CASSYEGGTEAFF.

The DNA for the CDR3 is TGTGCCAGCAGCCCGGGCGGGACTAGCGCACAAGAGACCCAGTACTTC. As protein: CASSPGGTSAQETQYF. The chain links TRBV5-4 to TRBJ2-5, with 10 positions matching TRBD2. After removal of 4 bases from V and 2 bases from J, the junction contained 8 bases not matched to a gene. This CDR3 comprises 16 residues. Germline V CDR1 and CDR2: SGHNT, YYREEE (reference sequence). The variable domain in full, with the rest retrieved from reference TRBV5-4 and TRBJ2-5, is ETGVTQSPTHLIKTRGQQVTLRCSSQSGHNTVSWYQQALGQGPQFIFQYYREEENGRGNFPPRFSGLQFPNYSSELNVNALELDDSALYLCASSPGGTSAQETQYFGPGTRLLVL.

The genes are TRBV5-1 and TRBJ2-7, with 8 bases fitting TRBD1. The V gene end was trimmed by 2 bases and the J gene end by 5 bases; junction bases not matched to a gene: 12. The CDR3 is 16 residues long. Looked up from germline, CDR1 is SGHRS and CDR2 is YFSETQ. The CDR3 is CASSFGPRQGANEQYF. CDR3 bases: TGCGCCAGCAGCTTTGGCCCTCGGCAGGGGGCTAACGAGCAGTACTTC. The entire variable domain, with the rest obtained from reference TRBV5-1 and TRBJ2-7, is as follows: KAGVTQTPRYLIKTRGQQVTLSCSPISGHRSVSWYQQTPGQGLQFLFEYFSETQRNKGNFPGRFSGRQFSNSRSEMNVSTLELGDSALYLCASSFGPRQGANEQYFGPGTRLTVT.

The chain uses TRBV27 and TRBJ2-7; D is perhaps TRBD1 (5 bases). The CDR3 is made up of 14 amino acids. The V and J ends lost 3 bases and 4 bases respectively, with 13 bases between them. The germline V gene has CDR1 MNHEY and CDR2 SMNVEV (reference sequence). This CDR3 reads CASSFAQGGYEQYF. CDR3 sequence (DNA): TGTGCCAGCAGTTTTGCTCAGGGTGGGTACGAGCAGTACTTC.

The chain employs TRBV2 and TRBJ1-2; 8 bases fit TRBD1. The CDR3 sequence is 12 residues long. The germline CDR1 and CDR2 sequences are SNHLY and FYNNEI. V was clipped by 6 bases and J by 8 bases; unmatched bases: 5. In DNA, the CDR3 is TGTGCCAGCAGCAGGACAGGGCACGGCTACACCTTC. Translation: CASSRTGHGYTF.

The chain joins TRBV30 to TRBJ1-5; D possibly corresponds to TRBD1 (6 bases). Germline values: CDR1 GTSNPN, CDR2 SVGIG (reference sequence). V lost 4 bases and J 2 bases, leaving 15 bases between the germline ends. CDR3 length: 15 amino acids. The CDR3 here is CAWNPRGGGNQPQHF. The CDR3 nucleotides are TGTGCCTGGAACCCCAGGGGAGGGGGCAATCAGCCCCAGCATTTT.